This TCR beta chain appears in the sequencing data of a study of blood T cell repertoires in COVID-19. Researchers sorted participants into cohorts using their self-reported clinical history. Per the germline V gene, CDR1 is PRHDT and CDR2 is FYEKMQ (reference sequence). This CDR3 is built from 14 residues. Trimming removed 4 bases from V and 4 bases from J; junction bases left unmatched: 5. TCRdb keeps only in-frame clones here, not all; method: immunoSEQ multiplex PCR. The sample carries 380,000 or so clones, roughly 88% recorded once. Specimen: PBMCs or T cells enriched from blood (not recorded which). The chain has TRBV13 and TRBJ1-2; 8 bases are a match to TRBD1. The sequence was obtained from a woman aged 40 to 50 with acute COVID-19. This CDR3 is CASSWTGKIYGYTF. The CDR3 nucleotides read TGTGCCAGCAGCTGGACAGGGAAAATCTATGGCTACACCTTC.